The T cell receptor beta chain under discussion was sequenced for a study of blood T cell repertoires in COVID-19. Germline assignment: CDR1 LNHDA and CDR2 SQIVND (reference sequence). J was trimmed by 4 bases and V by 6 bases; bases with no gene match: 8. This CDR3 has 14 residues. How the authors handled the data: The assay estimated nucleated cells by amplifying reference gene primers. The protocol was immunoSEQ multiplex PCR, while the TCRdb copy is restricted to in-frame clones and leaves out a portion. The DNA gave D and trimming, while V, J and clone size come from that table. This sample has 150,000 to 160,000 clones; around 80% occur once, and the top ten carry roughly 9.8%.

The sequencing input was peripheral blood. The receptor was derived from a woman in her fifties or sixties with acute or convalescent COVID-19. The V call is TRBV19, the J call TRBJ1-1; 7 bases map to TRBD1. The CDR3 spells CASSPGPGGTEAFF. The CDR3 DNA is TGTGCCAGTAGCCCCGGGCCAGGGGGCACTGAAGCTTTCTTT.